The 15 T cell receptor beta chains below all came from one sample that was sequenced in a study of blood T cell repertoires in COVID-19. Here immunoSEQ multiplex PCR was the method, and the copy in TCRdb shows in-frame clones only, minus some. The sample records under 300,000 clones, around 90% being singletons. Specimen: PBMCs or T cells enriched from blood (not recorded which). These receptors all stem from a woman aged 40 to 49 who had recovered from COVID-19.

This clone was observed a single time. The CDR3 sequence is CASSSSPDREIINEQFF. In DNA, the CDR3 is TGTGCCAGCAGCTCCTCCCCCGACAGGGAAATCATTAATGAGCAGTTCTTC. The chain couples TRBV7-9 to TRBJ2-1; 7 nucleotides agree with TRBD1. V shed 4 bases and J 7 bases; nucleotides not matched to a gene: 16. CDR1 is SEHNR, CDR2 FQNEAQ, per germline (reference sequence). This CDR3 contains 17 residues.

This chain uses TRBV19 with TRBJ1-2, with 12 bases lining up with TRBD1. J was trimmed by 6 bases and V by 4 bases; bases with no gene match: 6. CDR3 length equals 15 residues. From germline, CDR1 is LNHDA and CDR2 SQIVND (reference sequence). The CDR3 sequence: CASSTWDRGLNGYTF. The CDR3 region has the DNA TGTGCCAGTAGTACCTGGGACAGGGGGCTGAATGGCTACACCTTC.

This chain joins TRBV12-5 and TRBJ2-2, with D possibly matching TRBD1 (6 bases). V lost 0 bases to trimming and J lost 0 bases, with 11 bases between them. The CDR3 runs to 17 residues. In germline, CDR1 is LGHNT, CDR2 FRNRAP. CDR3 residues: CASGLVQGPSNTGELFF. CDR3 bases: TGTGCTAGTGGTTTGGTACAGGGCCCGTCGAACACCGGGGAGCTGTTTTTT.

The chain employs TRBV3-1 (or the pseudogene TRBV3-2) and TRBJ1-2; 7 bases are a match to TRBD1. J lost 5 bases, V lost 2 bases, and 8 bases had no gene match. Per germline, CDR1 LGHDT and CDR2 YNNKEL (reference sequence). The CDR3 is 15 residues long. For the CDR3, the DNA is TGTGCCAGCAGCCAACCTCGGGCCAGGGGGTATGGCTACACCTTC. It encodes CASSQPRARGYGYTF.

This chain joins TRBV2 and TRBJ1-5; possibly TRBD1 for D (5 bases). The V and J ends lost 5 bases and 4 bases respectively, with 12 bases between them. CDR3 size: 14 residues. CDR1 and CDR2 (germline): SNHLY, FYNNEI. The CDR3 DNA reads TGTGCCAGCAGTTACGACAGATTAAATCAGCCCCAGCATTTT. Protein sequence: CASSYDRLNQPQHF.

The chain is built from TRBV12-3 or TRBV12-4 and TRBJ2-7; D is perhaps TRBD2 (6 bases). Trimming took off 3 bases at V and 5 bases at J, with 11 bases between the two ends. The CDR3 has 13 amino acids. The CDR3 here is CASSLEGSHEQYF. The CDR3 bases are TGTGCCAGCAGTTTGGAGGGGAGCCACGAGCAGTACTTC.

This clone has only one observation. The chain joins TRBV5-1 to TRBJ2-3, with 7 bases aligning to TRBD2. Germline V gives CDR1 SGHRS, CDR2 YFSETQ. The CDR3 sequence is 16 residues long. Trimming took 0 bases from V and 5 from J; bases not matched to a gene: 9. This CDR3 is CASSLGLAGVIDTQYF. The CDR3, as DNA: TGCGCCAGCAGCTTGGGTCTTGCGGGAGTAATAGATACGCAGTATTTT. The complete variable domain, with remaining parts taken from reference TRBV5-1 and TRBJ2-3, reads KAGVTQTPRYLIKTRGQQVTLSCSPISGHRSVSWYQQTPGQGLQFLFEYFSETQRNKGNFPGRFSGRQFSNSRSEMNVSTLELGDSALYLCASSLGLAGVIDTQYFGPGTRLTVL.

The chain employs TRBV5-6 and TRBJ2-5; D perhaps matches TRBD1 (6 bases). Trimming removed 5 bases from V and 0 bases from J, with 14 bases in between. The germline V gene has CDR1 SGHDT and CDR2 YYEEEE. The CDR3 runs 15 residues. In nucleotides, the CDR3 is TGTGCCAGCAGTTCTATCTCAGGGGACCAAGAGACCCAGTACTTC. It encodes CASSSISGDQETQYF.

The CDR3 here is CASILGGGEQYF. As DNA, the CDR3 is TGTGCCAGCATCCTGGGGGGTGGCGAGCAGTACTTC. The V gene is TRBV6-5, the J gene TRBJ2-7; D perhaps matches TRBD2 (6 bases). From germline, CDR1 is MNHEY and CDR2 SVGAGI. The CDR3 is made up of 12 amino acids. V was clipped by 7 bases and J by 6 bases, with 13 bases between them.

CDR3 DNA: TGCGCCAGCAGCTTGGCCAGACAGATATCTGAGACCCAGTACTTC. It yields the protein CASSLARQISETQYF. This chain joins TRBV5-1 and TRBJ2-5; TRBD1 might be the D (5 bases). This CDR3 spans 15 amino acids. Looked up from germline, CDR1 is SGHRS and CDR2 is YFSETQ. V was cut by 0 bases and J by 5 bases, with 14 bases left in between.

This chain links TRBV19 with TRBJ1-5; 7 nucleotides agree with TRBD1. Germline CDR1 reads LNHDA; CDR2 reads SQIVND (reference sequence). The CDR3 sequence is 15 residues long. V gave up 5 bases and J gave up 4 bases; unmatched junction bases: 8. The CDR3 loop is CASSPGTVPNQPQHF. The CDR3 DNA reads TGTGCCAGTAGTCCAGGGACAGTACCTAATCAGCCCCAGCATTTT. Together with reference TRBV19 and TRBJ1-5, the CDR3 gives the full variable domain: DGGITQSPKYLFRKEGQNVTLSCEQNLNHDAMYWYRQDPGQGLRLIYYSQIVNDFQKGDIAEGYSVSREKKESFPLTVTSAQKNPTAFYLCASSPGTVPNQPQHFGDGTRLSIL.

The V call is TRBV5-1, the J call TRBJ2-5; a weak D match, TRBD2 (5 bases). In germline, CDR1 is SGHRS, CDR2 YFSETQ. Trimming removed 1 base from V and 5 bases from J, with 18 bases in between. The CDR3 is 16 residues long. In DNA form, the CDR3 reads TGCGCCAGCAGCTTGCGTCAACTAGATCACGCGGAGACCCAGTACTTC. Protein: CASSLRQLDHAETQYF.

The chain carries TRBV19 and TRBJ2-1; 10 bases match TRBD2. Germline-derived CDR1 and CDR2 are LNHDA and SQIVND (reference sequence). The trim removed 5 bases at V and 0 bases at J, leaving 4 bases unmatched. The CDR3 has 16 residues. The DNA of the CDR3 is TGTGCCAGTAGTCTCCTAGCGGGGGCCTCCTACAATGAGCAGTTCTTC. This gives the protein CASSLLAGASYNEQFF.

CDR3 in amino acids: CASSFWGDSPLHF. The CDR3 region has the DNA TGTGCCAGCAGCTTTTGGGGGGACTCACCCCTCCACTTT. The V call is TRBV3-1 (or the pseudogene TRBV3-2), the J call TRBJ1-6; weak D call: TRBD1 (5 bases). This CDR3 contains 13 residues. The V gene lost 5 bases and the J gene lost 10 bases, with 12 bases spanning the gap. Germline-derived CDR1 and CDR2 are LGHDT and YNNKEL (reference sequence).

The chain combines TRBV7-3 with TRBJ1-1; 9 bases are shared with TRBD1. The CDR3 spans 17 residues. J lost 1 base, V lost 5 bases, and 11 bases had no gene match. CDR1 SGHTA and CDR2 FQGTGA come from the germline V gene. The CDR3 DNA sequence: TGTGCCAGCAGCCGTACAGGGGGCGCTGGGGGGAACACTGAAGCTTTCTTT. It is translated as CASSRTGGAGGNTEAFF.